These 5 T cell receptor beta chains were all obtained from the same sample, sequenced in a study of blood T cell repertoires in COVID-19. Assay: immunoSEQ multiplex PCR; the TCRdb copy retains only in-frame clones and omits some. This sample carries 200,000 to 300,000 clones, 70% to 90% of them seen once, and the ten largest clones take over 3.5%. The sequenced sample consisted of peripheral blood. Receptor source: a woman aged 40 to 50 with acute or convalescent COVID-19.

The V and J genes are TRBV2 and TRBJ2-7; TRBD1 aligns across 8 bases. Trimming cost V 6 bases and J 0 bases; bases outside gene matches: 4. This CDR3 is 14 amino acids long. CDR1 SNHLY and CDR2 FYNNEI come from the germline V gene. The DNA of the CDR3 is TGTGCCAGCAGATCGACAGGGGCCTCCTACGAGCAGTACGTC. Amino acids: CASRSTGASYEQYV.

The chain couples TRBV12-3 or TRBV12-4 to TRBJ1-1; D uncertain. The CDR3 consists of 13 residues. Trimming shortened V by 3 bases and J by 0 bases, and 5 bases separated the two germline ends. CDR3 region: CASSFGMNTEAFF. The CDR3 bases are TGTGCCAGCAGTTTCGGGATGAACACTGAAGCTTTCTTT.

The V call is TRBV5-1, the J call TRBJ2-4; 7 nucleotides align to TRBD1. The ends lost 0 bases at V and 7 bases at J; junction bases unmatched: 4. There are 14 residues in the CDR3. The germline CDR1 and CDR2 sequences are SGHRS and YFSETQ. The chain's CDR3 is CASSLDEGGNIQYF. The DNA for the CDR3 is TGCGCCAGCAGCTTGGATGAAGGGGGCAACATTCAGTACTTC.

The chain recombines TRBV5-6 with TRBJ1-2; possible D gene TRBD1, 6 bases. V was clipped by 4 bases and J by 3 bases, with 16 bases between them. Germline values: CDR1 SGHDT, CDR2 YYEEEE. CDR3 length equals 15 residues. In DNA form, the CDR3 reads TGTGCCAGCAGCCGAGACACAGGGATTGACTATGGCTACACCTTC. Protein sequence: CASSRDTGIDYGYTF.

The chain recombines TRBV3-1 (or the pseudogene TRBV3-2) with TRBJ2-2; TRBD1 is a possible D gene (6 bases). Germline V CDR1 and CDR2: LGHDT, YNNKEL (reference sequence). This CDR3 comprises 13 residues. V gave up 4 bases and J gave up 6 bases, with 9 bases separating them. CDR3 residues: CASSLGGPGELFF. The CDR3 DNA sequence: TGTGCCAGCAGCCTAGGGGGTCCCGGGGAGCTGTTTTTT.